A selection of T cell receptor beta chains follows, all from one sample in a study of CD8 T cells in ankylosing spondylitis. TCRdb passed the 5' RACE reads through MiXCR, listing each CDR3 protein once. The data hold 750,000 to 850,000 distinct CDR3 sequences, with about 10% observed a single time. The sequenced sample was blood, either unsorted or a sorted T cell fraction (not recorded which). These receptors were obtained from a male donor with ankylosing spondylitis. Both conserved end residues are part of each CDR3. D genes are given only for firm matches. For some rows the clone size is stated as once, few or many, or as a class when expanded; others skip it.

>few|TRBV4-3|TRBJ1-3|TRBD1
CASSLAGTAGNTIYF
TGCGCCAGCAGCCTGGCCGGGACAGCTGGAAACACCATATATTTT
>NA|TRBV10-1|TRBJ1-6|NA
CASSEARGGSPLHF
TGCGCCAGCAGTGAGGCCAGGGGCGGTTCACCCCTCCACTTT
>few|TRBV10-3|TRBJ2-2|NA
CAINLGGNGELFF
TGTGCCATTAATCTAGGAGGGAACGGGGAGCTGTTTTTT
>many|TRBV20-1|TRBJ2-1|NA
CSASFLRGNEQFF
TGCAGTGCTAGTTTCCTAAGGGGAAATGAGCAGTTCTTC
>NA|TRBV28|TRBJ2-3|TRBD2
CASAGTTRIGYF
TGTGCCAGCGCCGGGACTACTCGTATAGGGTATTTT
>NA|TRBV5-1|TRBJ2-7|NA
CASTSGPTYEQYF
TGCGCCAGCACCTCGGGTCCCACCTACGAGCAGTACTTC
>NA|TRBV29-1|TRBJ2-3|TRBD2
CSVDGSGGGAGTDTQYF
TGCAGCGTTGACGGCTCAGGCGGGGGGGCAGGCACAGATACGCAGTATTTT
>NA|TRBV6-2/TRBV6-3|TRBJ1-1|NA
CASSQSSVSEAFF
TGTGCCAGCAGTCAGTCGTCGGTGTCTGAAGCTTTCTTT
>few|TRBV20-1|TRBJ1-1|NA
CSALGGALTEAFF
TGCAGTGCTCTAGGGGGGGCATTAACTGAAGCTTTCTTT
>few|TRBV5-1|TRBJ2-3|NA
CASSLEGFMDTQYF
TGCGCCAGCAGCTTAGAAGGTTTTATGGATACGCAGTATTTT
>NA|TRBV7-2|TRBJ1-2|NA
CASSLGWGIYGYTF
TGTGCCAGCAGCTTAGGATGGGGAATCTATGGCTACACCTTC
>few|TRBV20-1|TRBJ2-7|NA
CSDTVGSPYEQYF
TGCAGTGACACGGTGGGCAGTCCCTACGAGCAGTACTTC
>few|TRBV19|TRBJ1-5|NA
CASTIRYAEPQHF
TGTGCCAGTACCATCCGTTACGCTGAGCCCCAGCATTTT
>many|TRBV10-3|TRBJ2-7|NA
CAISESPNLGQYF
TGTGCCATCAGTGAATCCCCAAATTTGGGGCAGTACTTC
>few|TRBV5-1|TRBJ1-4|NA
CASSLLALGEKLFF
TGCGCCAGCAGCTTGCTCGCCCTAGGGGAAAAACTGTTTTTT
>NA|TRBV7-2|TRBJ2-5|NA
CASSLFGETQYF
TGTGCCAGCAGCTTATTTGGAGAGACCCAGTACTTC
>many|TRBV12-3/TRBV12-4|TRBJ2-1|TRBD1
CATDAKPGQGADRSYNEQFF
TGTGCCACTGACGCGAAGCCTGGACAGGGGGCGGATCGTTCCTACAATGAGCAGTTCTTC
>NA|TRBV12-3/TRBV12-4|TRBJ2-5|NA
CASSLLSSMQYF
TGTGCCAGCAGTTTACTCTCTAGTATGCAGTACTTC
>few|TRBV5-1|TRBJ2-1|NA
CASSRTGTTAPYNEQFF
TGCGCCAGCAGCAGAACCGGGACCACAGCCCCCTACAATGAGCAGTTCTTC
>few|TRBV4-2|TRBJ2-5|TRBD1
CASSQEGTGQGETQYF
TGTGCCAGCAGCCAAGAAGGGACAGGGCAGGGAGAGACCCAGTACTTC
>NA|TRBV15|TRBJ2-2|TRBD2
CATSKGLAGNTGELFF
TGTGCCACCAGCAAAGGGCTAGCGGGGAACACCGGGGAGCTGTTTTTT
>NA|TRBV10-3|TRBJ1-2|NA
CAISESRGSGGYTF
TGTGCCATCAGTGAGTCTCGCGGGTCTGGTGGCTACACCTTC
>few|TRBV6-1|TRBJ1-2|NA
CASSLDTGVRRYTF
TGTGCCAGCAGCTTGGACACGGGAGTAAGGCGCTACACCTTC
>many|TRBV4-3|TRBJ1-1|NA
CASSQAARNTEAFF
TGCGCCAGCAGCCAAGCCGCGCGGAACACTGAAGCTTTCTTT
>few|TRBV7-6|TRBJ2-2|NA
CASSATGTNTGELFF
TGTGCCAGCAGCGCGACAGGAACTAACACCGGGGAGCTGTTTTTT
>few|TRBV5-6|TRBJ2-3|NA
CASSLRQDYTDTQYF
TGTGCCAGCAGCTTGAGACAGGACTACACAGATACGCAGTATTTT
>many|TRBV4-2|TRBJ1-3|TRBD1
CASSQDRQGGNTIYF
TGTGCCAGCAGCCAAGACAGACAGGGTGGAAACACCATATATTTT
>few|TRBV19|TRBJ2-1|NA
CASSITDEQFF
TGTGCCAGTAGTATAACGGATGAGCAGTTCTTC
>many|TRBV6-1|TRBJ2-2|NA
CASIRGGSPDTGELFF
TGTGCCAGCATCCGCGGGGGCAGTCCAGACACCGGGGAGCTGTTTTTT
>NA|TRBV11-2|TRBJ2-7|NA
CASSATTVTYEQYF
TGTGCCAGCAGCGCAACGACAGTTACCTACGAGCAGTACTTC
>NA|TRBV2|TRBJ2-1|TRBD2
CASSGLAGGPYNEQFF
TGTGCCAGCAGCGGGCTAGCGGGAGGACCTTACAATGAGCAGTTCTTC
>NA|TRBV7-9|TRBJ2-5|NA
CASSLGPTRLYQETQYF
TGTGCCAGCAGCTTAGGCCCCACCAGATTGTACCAAGAGACCCAGTACTTC
>few|TRBV5-6|TRBJ2-3|TRBD2
CASRRPSSGGVTDTQYF
TGTGCCAGCAGACGTCCTTCTAGCGGGGGAGTAACAGATACGCAGTATTTT
>NA|TRBV18|TRBJ1-1|NA
CASSPPSGPANTEAFF
TGTGCCAGCTCACCACCTTCAGGGCCCGCGAACACTGAAGCTTTCTTT
>few|TRBV4-3|TRBJ2-1|NA
CASSPESSAIEQFF
TGCGCCAGCAGCCCAGAGAGTTCAGCGATCGAGCAGTTCTTC
>NA|TRBV6-2/TRBV6-3|TRBJ2-7|NA
CASSRGPSTTYEQYF
TGTGCCAGCAGCCGCGGGCCCTCAACAACCTACGAGCAGTACTTC
>NA|TRBV5-6|TRBJ2-2|NA
CASSPTNVGELFF
TGTGCCAGCAGCCCCACTAATGTCGGGGAGCTGTTTTTT
>few|TRBV4-1|TRBJ2-4|TRBD1
CASSQGWDRRTKNIQYF
TGCGCCAGCAGCCAAGGGTGGGACAGGCGGACCAAAAACATTCAGTACTTC
>few|TRBV20-1|TRBJ1-1|NA
CSAWGNTEAFF
TGCAGTGCTTGGGGGAACACTGAAGCTTTCTTT
>many|TRBV6-2/TRBV6-3|TRBJ2-1|TRBD1
CASIPAGGLGYEQFF
TGTGCCAGCATCCCCGCAGGGGGCTTAGGTTATGAGCAGTTCTTC